These 29 T cell receptor beta chains originate from one sample sequenced in a study of cytomegalovirus exposure and HLA in healthy donors (dated by TCRdb to 2015 to 2018). Library creation used the immunoSEQ multiplex PCR assay. For the multiplex PCR, a mixture combining 60 forward primers for TCR Vbeta segments and 13 reverse primers for TCR Jbeta segments was used. TCRdb carries this immuneACCESS record with in-frame sequences only. Its versions omit some clonotypes, under half of them owing to an unresolved V gene in the studies checked, with the rest unexplained. The sample table lists around 76,000 clones, over 70% of them with a count of one. The ten top clones hold 1.6% of the sample. Sequenced material: PBMCs. The receptors here all came from a man aged 40-49 years in good health and CMV-seronegative.

Only a few counts were recorded for this clone. The chain joins TRBV7-2 to TRBJ1-1; D is unclear. Deletions cut 2 bases from V and 1 base from J, with 8 bases between. CDR1 is SGHTA, CDR2 FQGNSA, per germline. The CDR3 runs to 14 residues. The CDR3 DNA is TGTGCCAGCAGCTTACAACCTAAGAACACTGAAGCTTTCTTT. This gives the protein CASSLQPKNTEAFF.

This chain links TRBV27 with TRBJ2-3; 12 nucleotides agree with TRBD2. The CDR3 is 19 amino acids. CDR1 is MNHEY, CDR2 SMNVEV, per germline (reference sequence). V lost 3 bases and J lost 6; bases outside the gene matches: 16. CDR3 DNA: TGTGCCAGCAGTTTTGGACTAGCGGGACTCCGATATCACTCCGATACGCAGTATTTT. As protein: CASSFGLAGLRYHSDTQYF.

This clone was counted only a few times. This rearrangement joins TRBV29-1 to TRBJ2-1; TRBD2 matches 10 bases. The germline CDR1 and CDR2 sequences are SQVTM and ANQGSEA. The V segment lost 0 bases and the J segment 6 bases; nucleotides outside the gene matches: 8. CDR3 size: 16 residues. The CDR3: CSVEDRGPSGSNEQFF. Written as DNA, the CDR3 is TGCAGCGTTGAAGACAGGGGGCCTAGCGGGAGCAATGAGCAGTTCTTC.

This clone has a single count. The chain has TRBV10-3 and TRBJ2-7; 12 positions match TRBD2. There are 15 residues in the CDR3. V was pared by 6 bases and J by 1 base, with 4 bases of the junction left unmatched. From germline, CDR1 is ENHRY and CDR2 SYGVKD. The DNA of the CDR3 is TGTGCCATCAGCGGACTAGCGGGAAATTCCTACGAGCAGTACTTC. As protein: CAISGLAGNSYEQYF.

DNA of the CDR3: TGTGCCAGCAGCTCCTCAACAGGGTTTTTGGGCGACACGAACACCGGGGAGCTGTTTTTT. This translates into CASSSSTGFLGDTNTGELFF. The rearrangement uses TRBV11-3 and TRBJ2-2, with D perhaps matching TRBD1 (6 bases). CDR1 SGHNT and CDR2 YENEEA come from the germline V gene. Between the trimmed V and J ends, which lost 4 bases and 0 bases, there was a span of 24 bases. The CDR3 has 20 amino acids.

As DNA, the CDR3 is TGTGCCAGCAGCCCCGGACAGGGGGGGGAGACCCAGTACTTC. Translation gives CASSPGQGGETQYF. This chain joins TRBV7-6 and TRBJ2-5; TRBD1 aligns across 10 bases. This CDR3 has 14 residues. Germline-derived CDR1 and CDR2 are SGHVS and FNYEAQ. V shed 5 bases, J shed 5 bases, and the junction held 5 bases outside the gene matches.

The genes are TRBV6-1 and TRBJ1-2; no clear D gene. V was clipped by 8 bases and J by 4 bases, with 14 bases between them. The CDR3 is made up of 13 amino acids. Germline V gene sequence: CDR1 MNHNS, CDR2 SASEGT. In DNA, the CDR3 is TGTGCCAGCGCAATGAGTTTTTCCTATGGCTACACCTTC. It encodes CASAMSFSYGYTF.

J is TRBJ2-3 and V is TRBV2, with TRBD2 identical over 9 bases. After removal of 3 bases from V and 2 bases from J, the junction contained 3 bases not matched to a gene. The CDR3 runs 15 residues. CDR1 and CDR2 (germline): SNHLY, FYNNEI. The DNA of the CDR3 is TGTGCCAGCAGTGAGTTAGCGGGAGCCACAGATACGCAGTATTTT. It specifies CASSELAGATDTQYF.

The rearrangement uses TRBV7-3 and TRBJ2-1; 9 nucleotides match TRBD2. The trim removed 5 bases at V and 4 bases at J, leaving 21 bases unmatched. The CDR3 spans 20 residues. Germline loops: CDR1 SGHTA, CDR2 FQGTGA. This CDR3 is CASSRLPGAIAGATYNEQFF. CDR3 in DNA: TGTGCCAGCAGCCGACTGCCGGGGGCGATAGCGGGGGCTACTTACAATGAGCAGTTCTTC. The variable domain in full, with the rest retrieved from reference TRBV7-3 and TRBJ2-1, is GAGVSQTPSNKVTEKGKYVELRCDPISGHTALYWYRQSLGQGPEFLIYFQGTGAADDSGLPNDRFFAVRPEGSVSTLKIQRTERGDSAVYLCASSRLPGAIAGATYNEQFFGPGTRLTVL.

The V and J genes are TRBV27 and TRBJ2-7; 10 bases are shared with TRBD2. V gave up 10 bases and J gave up 2 bases; unmatched junction bases: 8. The germline V gene encodes CDR1 MNHEY and CDR2 SMNVEV (reference sequence). This CDR3 has 14 amino acids. The CDR3 nucleotides are TGTGCCACTCGGCTACTAGCGGGACCCTACGAGCAGTACTTC. It codes for CATRLLAGPYEQYF.

The chain has TRBV9 and TRBJ2-3, with TRBD2 matching over 9 bases. The length of the CDR3 is 15 residues. The trim removed 3 bases at V and 0 bases at J, leaving 2 bases unmatched. Germline CDR1 and CDR2: SGDLS and YYNGEE. CDR3 DNA sequence: TGTGCCAGCAGCGCTAGCGGGACTAGCACAGATACGCAGTATTTT. Translated, it gives CASSASGTSTDTQYF.

J is TRBJ2-7 and V is TRBV5-1; unclear D gene. V shed 2 bases and J shed 6 bases, with 12 bases lying between them. Germline V lookup: CDR1 SGHRS, CDR2 YFSETQ. There are 13 residues in the CDR3. CDR3 amino acids: CASSLRHPFEQYF. Here the CDR3 DNA reads TGCGCCAGCAGCTTAAGACACCCCTTCGAGCAGTACTTC.

This sequence joins TRBV28 and TRBJ2-7; D ambiguous. Germline CDR1 is MDHEN and CDR2 is SYDVKM. The V end lost 3 bases, the J end lost 2 bases, and 11 bases lay between the germline ends. The CDR3 is 14 residues long. CDR3 nucleotide sequence: TGTGCCAGCAGTTTCCCCGCTAGTCCCTACGAGCAGTACTTC. Translation: CASSFPASPYEQYF.

The V gene is TRBV5-1, the J gene TRBJ2-1; D gene unclear. The germline V and J ends were trimmed by 5 bases and 4 bases, with 10 bases remaining between them. This CDR3 is 13 amino acids long. Germline loops: CDR1 SGHRS, CDR2 YFSETQ. The DNA of the CDR3 is TGCGCCAGCAGTTTTAACCAGTACAATGAGCAGTTCTTC. This translates into CASSFNQYNEQFF.

In this sample, this clone turned up a few times. The chain couples TRBV11-2 to TRBJ2-7, with 8 bases identical to TRBD1. This CDR3 has 14 residues. Germline CDR1 is SGHAT and CDR2 is FQNNGV. V gave up 5 bases and J gave up 4 bases; unmatched junction bases: 7. CDR3 in amino acids: CASSRGTGQYEQYF. CDR3 in DNA: TGTGCCAGCAGCCGCGGGACAGGACAATACGAGCAGTACTTC.

This clone was counted only a few times. CDR3: CASSSHRVANEKLFF. CDR3 in DNA: TGTGCCAGCAGTTCCCACAGGGTGGCTAATGAAAAACTGTTTTTT. The rearrangement links TRBV28 to TRBJ1-4; the D gene is possibly TRBD1 (6 bases). Germline values: CDR1 MDHEN, CDR2 SYDVKM. The ends were cut back, 4 bases at V and 3 bases at J, with 12 bases in the middle. The CDR3 extends over 15 amino acids.

The chain uses TRBV10-2 and TRBJ2-3, with D maybe TRBD2 (6 bases). CDR3 length equals 14 residues. V lost 6 bases and J lost 3, with 13 bases in between. Per germline, CDR1 WSHSY and CDR2 SAAADI. The CDR3 loop is CASRVRLETDTQYF. The CDR3, as DNA: TGCGCCAGCAGAGTCAGACTAGAGACAGATACGCAGTATTTT.

This clone came up once. V usage is TRBV6-6 and J usage is TRBJ2-5; 9 bases are shared with TRBD1. Trimming took 6 bases from V and 5 from J; bases not matched to a gene: 13. CDR1 and CDR2 from the germline V gene are MNHNY and SVGAGI (reference sequence). CDR3 length: 16 amino acids. The CDR3 coding sequence is TGTGCCAGCAGCCTAATTTCCGGGACAGGGAGGGAGACCCAGTACTTC. Translated, it gives CASSLISGTGRETQYF.

This chain connects TRBV5-1 to TRBJ1-1; maybe TRBD1 (6 bases). CDR3 size: 14 residues. The V end lost 5 bases, the J end lost 5 bases, and 16 bases lay between the germline ends. Germline values: CDR1 SGHRS, CDR2 YFSETQ. CDR3 bases: TGCGCCAGCAGTTCCAACAGGGTCGGGACTGAAGCTTTCTTT. As protein: CASSSNRVGTEAFF. Together with reference TRBV5-1 and TRBJ1-1, the CDR3 gives the full variable domain: KAGVTQTPRYLIKTRGQQVTLSCSPISGHRSVSWYQQTPGQGLQFLFEYFSETQRNKGNFPGRFSGRQFSNSRSEMNVSTLELGDSALYLCASSSNRVGTEAFFGQGTRLTVV.

J is TRBJ2-1 and V is TRBV28; 10 bases line up with TRBD2. With 2 bases clipped from V and 6 bases from J, the junction kept 4 bases outside the gene matches. The CDR3 has 15 residues. Germline lookup yields CDR1 MDHEN and CDR2 SYDVKM. CDR3 bases: TGTGCCAGCAGTTTAGGGCTAGCGGGAGTCAATGAGCAGTTCTTC. Protein sequence: CASSLGLAGVNEQFF.

With respect to this clone: At one of its ends the junction is not consistent with the germline gene, which may arise from a read error. The genes are TRBV7-9 and TRBJ2-7, with TRBD1 matching over 9 bases. The CDR3 runs 15 residues. Germline values: CDR1 SEHNR, CDR2 FQNEAQ (reference sequence). The CDR3 sequence is CSSSLPGTGSYEQYF. The DNA of the CDR3 is TGTTCCAGCAGCCTCCCCGGGACAGGGTCCTACGAGCAGTACTTC.

Worth noting for this clone: One end of the junction does not line up with germline, which may come from a read error. This specimen includes other DNA sequences encoding the same CDR3. This chain joins TRBV15 and TRBJ2-7; D remains unclear. The CDR3 loop spans 16 amino acids. Germline assignment: CDR1 LNHNV and CDR2 YYDKDF (reference sequence). The DNA of the CDR3 is TGTGCCACCAGCAGGAGGTTGGGTAGTCGCTCCTATGAGCAGTACTTC. Amino acid sequence: CATSRRLGSRSYEQYF.

The chain links TRBV2 to TRBJ1-1; 8 bases are shared with TRBD1. This CDR3 contains 12 residues. V was pared by 3 bases and J by 6 bases, with 0 bases of the junction left unmatched. Germline V gene lookup returns CDR1 SNHLY and CDR2 FYNNEI. The CDR3 DNA reads TGTGCCAGCAGTGACAGGGGGCCTGAAGCTTTCTTT. Its translation is CASSDRGPEAFF. Using reference TRBV2 and TRBJ1-1 for the parts outside the CDR3, the full variable domain is EPEVTQTPSHQVTQMGQEVILRCVPISNHLYFYWYRQILGQKVEFLVSFYNNEISEKSEIFDDQFSVERPDGSNFTLKIRSTKLEDSAMYFCASSDRGPEAFFGQGTRLTVV.

The V gene is TRBV28, the J gene TRBJ2-7; D perhaps matches TRBD2 (6 bases). There are 14 residues in the CDR3. The V gene lost 3 bases and the J gene lost 1 base, with 10 bases spanning the gap. CDR1 MDHEN and CDR2 SYDVKM come from the germline V gene. CDR3 in amino acids: CASSFGAGSYEQYF. In DNA, the CDR3 is TGTGCCAGCAGTTTCGGGGCGGGATCCTACGAGCAGTACTTC.

The chain recombines TRBV14 with TRBJ2-3; D not resolved. CDR1 is SGHDN and CDR2 is FVKESK in the germline V gene. V was cut by 0 bases and J by 0 bases, with 10 bases left in between. The CDR3 has 16 residues. This chain's CDR3 is CASSQDPPRSTDTQYF. Here the CDR3 DNA reads TGTGCCAGCAGCCAAGATCCACCCCGGAGCACAGATACGCAGTATTTT.

V gene TRBV6-4 combines with J gene TRBJ2-1, with 8 bases fitting TRBD2. The germline CDR1 and CDR2 sequences are MRHNA and SNTAGT. The V gene end was trimmed by 0 bases and the J gene end by 3 bases; junction bases not matched to a gene: 1. CDR3 size: 15 residues. CDR3 loop: CASSDSSGSYNEQFF. CDR3 in DNA: TGTGCCAGCAGTGACTCCAGCGGGAGCTACAATGAGCAGTTCTTC.

This chain joins TRBV6-5 and TRBJ2-1; 9 nucleotides line up with TRBD2. Germline V gene lookup returns CDR1 MNHEY and CDR2 SVGAGI. The CDR3 is made up of 15 amino acids. The V segment lost 2 bases and the J segment 12 bases; nucleotides outside the gene matches: 11. The CDR3 nucleotides are TGTGCCAGCAGTTACCCACTAGCGGGCGGGAGGGGGCAGTTCTTC. Translation gives CASSYPLAGGRGQFF.

V and J are TRBV7-8 and TRBJ1-1, with no clear D. Looked up from germline, CDR1 is SGHVS and CDR2 is FQNEAQ. V was clipped by 0 bases and J by 1 base, with 6 bases between them. The CDR3 runs 14 residues. DNA of the CDR3: TGTGCCAGCAGCTTAGCGGGCAGGAACACTGAAGCTTTCTTT. Translating it yields CASSLAGRNTEAFF.

This chain connects TRBV5-6 to TRBJ1-3, with D perhaps matching TRBD1 (5 bases). The CDR3 covers 16 residues. Trimming took 1 base from V and 4 from J, leaving 15 bases between them. Germline V CDR1 and CDR2: SGHDT, YYEEEE. Written as DNA, the CDR3 is TGTGCCAGCAGCTTGTGGGCAGGGACTGTCGGAAACACCATATATTTT. Translating gives CASSLWAGTVGNTIYF.